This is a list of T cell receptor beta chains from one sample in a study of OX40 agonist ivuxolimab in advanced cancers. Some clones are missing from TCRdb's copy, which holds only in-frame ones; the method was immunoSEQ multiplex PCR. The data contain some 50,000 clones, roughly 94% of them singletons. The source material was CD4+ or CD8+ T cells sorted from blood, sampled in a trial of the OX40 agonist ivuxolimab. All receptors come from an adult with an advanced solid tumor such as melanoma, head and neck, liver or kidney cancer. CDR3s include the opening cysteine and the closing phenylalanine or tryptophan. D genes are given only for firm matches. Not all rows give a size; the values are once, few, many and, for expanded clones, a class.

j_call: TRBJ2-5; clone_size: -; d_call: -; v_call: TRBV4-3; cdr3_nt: TGCGCCAGCAGCCAAGGTTCCCGAGGCCAAGAGACCCAGTACTTC; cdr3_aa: CASSQGSRGQETQYF
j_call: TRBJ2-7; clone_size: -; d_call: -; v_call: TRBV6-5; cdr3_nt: TGTGCCAGCGGGTCAGGTTACGAGCAGTACTTC; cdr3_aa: CASGSGYEQYF
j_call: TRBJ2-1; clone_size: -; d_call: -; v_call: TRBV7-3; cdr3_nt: TGTGCCAGCAGCTTAAAAGGTCCGGGGCGGGGGCCCCCGTACAATGAGCAGTTCTTC; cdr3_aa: CASSLKGPGRGPPYNEQFF
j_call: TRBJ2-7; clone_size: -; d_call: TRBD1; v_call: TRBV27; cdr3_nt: TGTGCCAGCAGTTCCCGGGACAGGACCTACGAGCAGTACTTC; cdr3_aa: CASSSRDRTYEQYF
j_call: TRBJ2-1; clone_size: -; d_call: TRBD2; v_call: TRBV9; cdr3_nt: TGTGCCAGCAGCGTAGGAGGGACTAGCGGGAGTCTGGGGAATGAGCAGTTCTTC; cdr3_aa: CASSVGGTSGSLGNEQFF
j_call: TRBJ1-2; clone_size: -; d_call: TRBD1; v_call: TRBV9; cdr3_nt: TGTGCCAGCAGCCCCCGGGACAGCCTCTATGGCTACACCTTC; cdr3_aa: CASSPRDSLYGYTF
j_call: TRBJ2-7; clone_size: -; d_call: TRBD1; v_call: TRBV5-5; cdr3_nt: TGTGCCAGCAGCTTCGGACAGGGGGCGTCCTACGAGCAGTACTTC; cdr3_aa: CASSFGQGASYEQYF
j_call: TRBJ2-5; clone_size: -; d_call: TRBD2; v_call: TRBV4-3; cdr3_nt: TGCGCCAGCAGCCAAGATCGGGGGGGAGAGACCCAGTACTTC; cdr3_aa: CASSQDRGGETQYF
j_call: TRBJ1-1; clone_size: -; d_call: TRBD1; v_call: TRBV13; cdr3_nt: TGTGCCAGCAGCTTATTTGGACAGGGGGCCGGCACTGAAGCTTTCTTT; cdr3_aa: CASSLFGQGAGTEAFF
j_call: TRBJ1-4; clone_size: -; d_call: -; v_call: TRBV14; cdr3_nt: TGTGCCAGCAGCCCTTATGCGGATAAGTATGAAAAACTGTTTTTT; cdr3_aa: CASSPYADKYEKLFF
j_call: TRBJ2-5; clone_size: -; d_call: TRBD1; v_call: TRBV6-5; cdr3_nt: TGTGCCAGCAGTTACGAGACAGGGGCCGCTCAAGAGACCCAGTACTTC; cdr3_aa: CASSYETGAAQETQYF
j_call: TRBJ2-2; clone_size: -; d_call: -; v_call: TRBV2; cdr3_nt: TGTGCCAGCAGTGAGTGGAGGGATACCGGGGAGCTGTTTTTT; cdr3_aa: CASSEWRDTGELFF
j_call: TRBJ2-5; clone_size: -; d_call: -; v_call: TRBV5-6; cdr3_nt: TGTGCCAGCAGTCCCTCCTGGGCGGCCACCCGGGCCCAGTACTTC; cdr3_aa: CASSPSWAATRAQYF
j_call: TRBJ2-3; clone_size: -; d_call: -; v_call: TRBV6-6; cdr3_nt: TGTGCCAGCAGTTACCAGACCATCACAGATACGCAGTATTTT; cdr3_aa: CASSYQTITDTQYF
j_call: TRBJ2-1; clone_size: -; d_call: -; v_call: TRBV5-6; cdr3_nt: TGTGCCAGCAGCTTGTTTCACATACTCTCCTACAATGAGCAGTTCTTC; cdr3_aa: CASSLFHILSYNEQFF
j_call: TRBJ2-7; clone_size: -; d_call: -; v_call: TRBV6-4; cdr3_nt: TGTGCCAGCAGTGACTCGGAAAAGGACAGAAACACTTACGAGCAGTACTTC; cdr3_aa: CASSDSEKDRNTYEQYF
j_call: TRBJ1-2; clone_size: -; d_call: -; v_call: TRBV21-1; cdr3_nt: TGTGCCAGCATCGTCCGGGACAGGGGACACTATGGCTACACCTTC; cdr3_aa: CASIVRDRGHYGYTF
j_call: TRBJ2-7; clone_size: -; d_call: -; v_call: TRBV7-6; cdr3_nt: TGTGCCAGCAGCTTAGAAGCAGGTCCCTACGAGCAGTACTTC; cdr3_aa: CASSLEAGPYEQYF
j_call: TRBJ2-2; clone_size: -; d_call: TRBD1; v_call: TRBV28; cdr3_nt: TGTGCCACAACGCCCCCCGGACAGGGATGGACCGGGGAGCTGTTTTTT; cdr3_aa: CATTPPGQGWTGELFF
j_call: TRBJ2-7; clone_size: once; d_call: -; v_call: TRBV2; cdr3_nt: TGTGCCGCATTAGGGACCTCAGAGCAGTACTTC; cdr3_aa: CAALGTSEQYF
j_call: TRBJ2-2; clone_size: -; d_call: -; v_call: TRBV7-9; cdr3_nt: TGTGCCAGCAGCCTCGACAGTCGAGGCACCGGGGAGCTGTTTTTT; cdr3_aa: CASSLDSRGTGELFF
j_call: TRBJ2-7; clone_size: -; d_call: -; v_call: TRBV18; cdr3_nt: TGTGCCAGCTCACCTCCCTCAGGAGATCGTGCCTACGAGCAGTACTTC; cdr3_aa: CASSPPSGDRAYEQYF
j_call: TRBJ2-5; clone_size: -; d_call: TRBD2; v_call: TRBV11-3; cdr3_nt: TGTGCCAGCAGCTTAGGGCTTAGGAGACTAGCCTCCCAAGAGACCCAGTACTTC; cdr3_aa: CASSLGLRRLASQETQYF
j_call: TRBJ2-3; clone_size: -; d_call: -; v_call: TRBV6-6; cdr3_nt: TGTGCCAGCCTAGGACGGACAGATACGCAGTATTTT; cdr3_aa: CASLGRTDTQYF
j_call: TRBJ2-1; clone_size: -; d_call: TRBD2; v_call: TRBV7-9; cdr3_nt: TGTGCCAGCAGCTTACCTATAGCGGGAAACGATGGTGAGCAGTTCTTC; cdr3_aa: CASSLPIAGNDGEQFF
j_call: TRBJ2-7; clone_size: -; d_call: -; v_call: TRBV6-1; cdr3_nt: TGTGCCAGCAGTGAAGTTTGGTCCGAAAAAGGTGGCGAGCAGTACTTC; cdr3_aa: CASSEVWSEKGGEQYF
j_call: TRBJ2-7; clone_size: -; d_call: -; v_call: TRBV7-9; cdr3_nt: TGTGCCAGCAGCTTAGGACAGTACGAGCAGTACTTC; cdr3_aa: CASSLGQYEQYF
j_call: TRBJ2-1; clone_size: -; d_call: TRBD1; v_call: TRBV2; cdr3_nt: TGTGCCAGCAGTGGCCAGGGGGCGGATGAGCAGTTCTTC; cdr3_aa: CASSGQGADEQFF
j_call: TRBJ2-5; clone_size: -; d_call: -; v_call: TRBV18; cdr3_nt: TGTGCCAGCTCCCCAGAGACGGGCCGGGCCCTAGAGACCCAGTACTTC; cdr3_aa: CASSPETGRALETQYF
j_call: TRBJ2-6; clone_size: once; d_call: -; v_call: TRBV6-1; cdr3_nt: TGTGCCAGCAGTGAATGGGGGGCCAACGTCCTGACTTTC; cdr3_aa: CASSEWGANVLTF
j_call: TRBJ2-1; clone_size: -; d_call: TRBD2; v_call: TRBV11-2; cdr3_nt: TGTGCCAGCAGCTTCCTGGCGGGAGTTCTCTACAATGAGCAGTTCTTC; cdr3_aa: CASSFLAGVLYNEQFF
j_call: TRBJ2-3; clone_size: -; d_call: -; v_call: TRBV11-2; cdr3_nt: TGTGCCAGCAGCTTAGTACCGGGACCTAGCACAGATACGCAGTATTTT; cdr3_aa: CASSLVPGPSTDTQYF
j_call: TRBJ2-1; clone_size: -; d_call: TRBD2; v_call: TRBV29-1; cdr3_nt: TGCAGCGTTGAAGCTAGCGGGAGGCTTTACTCCTACAATGAGCAGTTCTTC; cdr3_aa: CSVEASGRLYSYNEQFF
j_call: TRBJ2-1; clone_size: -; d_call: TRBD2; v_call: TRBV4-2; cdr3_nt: TGTGCCAGCAGCCAGGAGCCCTATGCGGGGGGAGACAATGAGCAGTTCTTC; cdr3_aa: CASSQEPYAGGDNEQFF
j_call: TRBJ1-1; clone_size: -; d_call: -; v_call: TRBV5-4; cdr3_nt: TGTGCCAGCAGCTTGGGTCCCCTGGACACTGAAGCTTTCTTT; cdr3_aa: CASSLGPLDTEAFF
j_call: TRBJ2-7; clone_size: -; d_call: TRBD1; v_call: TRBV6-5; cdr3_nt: TGTGCCAGCAGTTACGGGGGACAGACCTACGAGCAGTACTTC; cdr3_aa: CASSYGGQTYEQYF
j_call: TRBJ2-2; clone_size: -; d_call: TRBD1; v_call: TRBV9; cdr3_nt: TGTGCCAGCAGCACGGACAGGCCGAACACCGGGGAGCTGTTTTTT; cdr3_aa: CASSTDRPNTGELFF
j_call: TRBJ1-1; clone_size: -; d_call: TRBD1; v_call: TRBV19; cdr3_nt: TGTGCCAGTAGACTAAGGGGACAGATGAACACTGAAGCTTTCTTT; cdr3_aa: CASRLRGQMNTEAFF
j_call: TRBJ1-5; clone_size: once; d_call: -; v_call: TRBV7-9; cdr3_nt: TGTGCCAGCAGTGAGGACGGCCCAGGGCAGCCCCAGCATTTT; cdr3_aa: CASSEDGPGQPQHF
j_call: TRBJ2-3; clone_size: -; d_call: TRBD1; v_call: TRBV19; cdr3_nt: TGTGCCAGTAGTACCGGGACAGGGGAGGATACGCAGTATTTT; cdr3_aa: CASSTGTGEDTQYF
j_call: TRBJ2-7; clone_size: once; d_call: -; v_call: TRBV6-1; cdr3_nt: TGTGCCAGCAGTGAAGTTTGGCGGATCTACGAGCAGTACTTC; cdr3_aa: CASSEVWRIYEQYF
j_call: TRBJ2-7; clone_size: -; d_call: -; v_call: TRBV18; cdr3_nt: TGTGCCAGCTCACCCGCGGAGCCTCGGGTCGTCGAGCAGTACTTC; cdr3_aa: CASSPAEPRVVEQYF
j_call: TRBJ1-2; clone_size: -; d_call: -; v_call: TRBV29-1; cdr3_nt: TGCAGCGTTGAAGGCGGCAGGGTAGCTGGCTACACCTTC; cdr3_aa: CSVEGGRVAGYTF
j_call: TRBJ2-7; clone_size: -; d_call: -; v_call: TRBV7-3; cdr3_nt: TGTGCCAGCAGCCAGGGACCCATGGCCGAGCAGTACTTC; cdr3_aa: CASSQGPMAEQYF
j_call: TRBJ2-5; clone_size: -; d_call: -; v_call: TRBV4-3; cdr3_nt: TGCGCCAGCAGCCAGGGGGGCTTAGAGACCCAGTACTTC; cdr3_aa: CASSQGGLETQYF
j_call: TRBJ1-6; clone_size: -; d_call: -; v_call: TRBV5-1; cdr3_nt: TGCGCCAGCAGTGACGACGGATTGGATAATTCACCCCTCCACTTT; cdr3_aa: CASSDDGLDNSPLHF
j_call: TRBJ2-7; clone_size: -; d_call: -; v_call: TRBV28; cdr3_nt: TGTGCCAGCAGTTCCCCTGACAGACTGTACGAGCAGTACTTC; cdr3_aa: CASSSPDRLYEQYF
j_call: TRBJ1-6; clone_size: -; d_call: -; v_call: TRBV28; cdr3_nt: TGTGCCAGCAGAAACACAGCTAGCTCCTATAATTCACCCCTCCACTTT; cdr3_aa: CASRNTASSYNSPLHF
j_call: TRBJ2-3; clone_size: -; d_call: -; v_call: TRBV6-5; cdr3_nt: TGTGCCAGCTCTCCGGCGGGATCCTTCACAGATACGCAGTATTTT; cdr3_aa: CASSPAGSFTDTQYF
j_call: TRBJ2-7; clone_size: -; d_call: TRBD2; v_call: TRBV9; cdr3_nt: TGTGCCAGCAGCTTCGGGACTAGCGGGAACTCCTACGAGCAGTACTTC; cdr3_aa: CASSFGTSGNSYEQYF
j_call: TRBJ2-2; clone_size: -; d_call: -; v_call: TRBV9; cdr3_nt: TGTGCCAGCAGCGTAAGACAGGAGAAATACACCGGGGAGCTGTTTTTT; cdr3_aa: CASSVRQEKYTGELFF
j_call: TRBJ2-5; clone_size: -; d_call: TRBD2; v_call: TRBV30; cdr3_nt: TGTGCCTGGAGTCTGGGGGTTAGCGGGAGTCGTCGGACCCAGTACTTC; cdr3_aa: CAWSLGVSGSRRTQYF
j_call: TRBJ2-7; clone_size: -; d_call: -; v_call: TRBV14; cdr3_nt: TGTGCCAGCAGCCAATTCGTGGGGAGCTCCTACGAGCAGTACTTC; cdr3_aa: CASSQFVGSSYEQYF
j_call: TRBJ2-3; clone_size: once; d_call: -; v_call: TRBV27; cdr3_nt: TGTGCCAGCAGTGGGGGCACGCAGTATTTT; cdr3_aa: CASSGGTQYF
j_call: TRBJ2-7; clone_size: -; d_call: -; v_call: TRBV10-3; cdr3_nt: TGTGCCATCAGTGAAAGCGCCGACACCTACGAGCAGTACTTC; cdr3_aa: CAISESADTYEQYF